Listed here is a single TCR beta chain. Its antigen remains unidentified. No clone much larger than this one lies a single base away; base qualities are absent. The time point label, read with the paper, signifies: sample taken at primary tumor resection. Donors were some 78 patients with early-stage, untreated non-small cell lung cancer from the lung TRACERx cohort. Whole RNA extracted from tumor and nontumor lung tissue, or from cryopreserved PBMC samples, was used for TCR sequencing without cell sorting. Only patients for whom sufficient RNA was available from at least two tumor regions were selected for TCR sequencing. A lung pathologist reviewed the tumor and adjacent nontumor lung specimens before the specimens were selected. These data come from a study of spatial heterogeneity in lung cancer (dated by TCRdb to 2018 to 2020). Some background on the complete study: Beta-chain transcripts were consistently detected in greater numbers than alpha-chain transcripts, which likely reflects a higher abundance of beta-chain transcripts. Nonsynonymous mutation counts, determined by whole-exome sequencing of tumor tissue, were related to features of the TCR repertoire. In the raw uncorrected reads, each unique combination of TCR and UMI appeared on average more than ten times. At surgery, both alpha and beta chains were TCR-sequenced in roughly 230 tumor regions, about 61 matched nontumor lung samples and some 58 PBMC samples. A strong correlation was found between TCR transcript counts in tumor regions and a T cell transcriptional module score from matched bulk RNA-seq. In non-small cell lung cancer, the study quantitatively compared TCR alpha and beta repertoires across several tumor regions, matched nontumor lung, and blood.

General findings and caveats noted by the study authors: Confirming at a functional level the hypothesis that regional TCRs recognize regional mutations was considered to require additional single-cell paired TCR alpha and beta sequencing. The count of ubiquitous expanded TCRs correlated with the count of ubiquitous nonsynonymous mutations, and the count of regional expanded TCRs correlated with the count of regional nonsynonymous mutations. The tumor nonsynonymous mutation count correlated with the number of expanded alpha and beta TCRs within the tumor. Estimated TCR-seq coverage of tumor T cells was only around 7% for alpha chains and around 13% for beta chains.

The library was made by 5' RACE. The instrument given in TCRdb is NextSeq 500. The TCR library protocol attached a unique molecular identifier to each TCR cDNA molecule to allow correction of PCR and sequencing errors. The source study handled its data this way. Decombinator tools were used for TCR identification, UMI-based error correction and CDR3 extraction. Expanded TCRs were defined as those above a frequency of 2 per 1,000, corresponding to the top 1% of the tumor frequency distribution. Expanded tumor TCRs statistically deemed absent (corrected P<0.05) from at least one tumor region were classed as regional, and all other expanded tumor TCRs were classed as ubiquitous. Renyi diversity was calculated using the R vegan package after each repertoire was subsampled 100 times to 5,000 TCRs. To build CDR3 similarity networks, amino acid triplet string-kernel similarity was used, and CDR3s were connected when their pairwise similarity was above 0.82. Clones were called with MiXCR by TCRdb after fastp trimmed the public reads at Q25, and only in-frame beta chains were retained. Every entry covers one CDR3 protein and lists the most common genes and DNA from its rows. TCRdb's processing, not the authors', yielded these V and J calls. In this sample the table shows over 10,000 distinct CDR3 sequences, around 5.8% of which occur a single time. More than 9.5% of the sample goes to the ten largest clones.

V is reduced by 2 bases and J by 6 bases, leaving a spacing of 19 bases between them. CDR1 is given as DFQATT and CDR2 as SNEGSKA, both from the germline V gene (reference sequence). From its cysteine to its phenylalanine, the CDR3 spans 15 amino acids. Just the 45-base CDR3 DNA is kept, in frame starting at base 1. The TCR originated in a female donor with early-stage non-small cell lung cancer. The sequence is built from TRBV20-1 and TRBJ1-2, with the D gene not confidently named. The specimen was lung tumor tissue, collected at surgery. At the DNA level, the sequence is TGCAGTGCTAGACCGCAACGGGCGGGCCTGGATGGCTACACCTTC. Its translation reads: CSARPQRAGLDGYTF.